A single sample is the source of the 9 T cell receptor beta chains below, sequenced in a study of human T cells and chemical hapten exposure (dated by TCRdb to the early 2020s). The library was made by RACE. The sequencer listed for this sample is NextSeq 500. Starting from the raw public reads, TCRdb applied fastp trimming at Q25, assembled clones with MiXCR and retained in-frame beta chains. Each entry merges the rows of one CDR3 protein and shows their most common DNA and genes. This sample lists 95,000 to 150,000 distinct CDR3 sequences; about 11% were detected once. Of the sample, about 2.4% falls within the top ten clones. In the paper's terms, the time point label means: patch test 3, about 24 weeks after DPC sensitization. Taken with the paper, the label for treatment or condition translates to: therapeutic diphenylcyclopropenone sensitization with weekly scalp DPC. The sample consisted of whole blood, taken in connection with sensitization to the hapten diphenylcyclopropenone (DPC). All receptors come from a woman in her forties or fifties with alopecia areata. Some clones in this sample may be carry-over from other donors' samples.

This clonotype has a handful of counts. The chain combines TRBV9 with TRBJ2-6, with 8 bases matching TRBD1. J lost 1 base, V lost 4 bases, and 10 bases had no gene match. CDR1 is SGDLS, CDR2 YYNGEE, per germline. The length of the CDR3 is 18 residues. CDR3 sequence (DNA): TGTGCCAGCAGCCACTCCGGGACAGGCTCTTCTGGGGCCAACGTCCTGACTTTC. It is translated as CASSHSGTGSSGANVLTF.

This clonotype was counted many times. This sequence joins TRBV9 and TRBJ1-2; TRBD1 matches at 9 bases. Looked up from germline, CDR1 is SGDLS and CDR2 is YYNGEE. The CDR3 spans 14 residues. Trimming at V came to 2 bases and at J to 5 bases, leaving 4 bases not matched to a gene. CDR3 DNA sequence: TGTGCCAGCAGCGTGGGACAGGGCGTATATGGCTACACCTTC. Translation gives CASSVGQGVYGYTF.

This clonotype was seen a handful of times. CDR3: CASSSRATEAFF. The CDR3, as DNA: TGTGCCAGCAGCTCCCGGGCCACTGAAGCTTTCTTT. The rearrangement uses TRBV7-6 and TRBJ1-1; no definite D call. Trimming shortened V by 4 bases and J by 4 bases, and 7 bases separated the two germline ends. Germline CDR1 is SGHVS and CDR2 is FNYEAQ. This CDR3 contains 12 residues.

The sample holds a few counts of this clonotype. The rearrangement uses TRBV4-2 and TRBJ2-7, with TRBD1 as a possible D gene (6 bases). Germline values: CDR1 LGHNA, CDR2 YNFKEQ. The CDR3 extends over 15 amino acids. Between the trimmed V and J ends, which lost 0 bases and 6 bases, there was a span of 15 bases. The CDR3 DNA reads TGTGCCAGCAGCCAAGATTTTAGGGGGACGGTCGAGCAGTACTTC. It translates to CASSQDFRGTVEQYF.

This clonotype has just a few counts. The CDR3 coding sequence is TGCAGCGTCATGGCTATTGGGGGTCCGATACCCACTGAAGCTTTCTTT. Its protein is CSVMAIGGPIPTEAFF. The gene calls are TRBV29-1 and TRBJ1-1; tentative D call: TRBD1 (5 bases). There are 16 residues in the CDR3. CDR1 is SQVTM, CDR2 ANQGSEA, per germline. Trimming left V 6 bases short and J 4 bases short, with 24 bases between.

The V and J genes are TRBV6-5 and TRBJ2-2; TRBD1 might be the D (6 bases). This CDR3 has 13 residues. V dropped 8 bases and J dropped 6 bases, with 13 bases sitting between them. CDR1 and CDR2 (germline): MNHEY, SVGAGI. For the CDR3, the DNA is TGTGCCAGCGAGGGGGTATTAGCCGGGGAGCTGTTTTTT. Amino acid sequence: CASEGVLAGELFF.

This clonotype has only a few counts. CDR3 region: CATSDRGEWADTQYF. CDR3 in DNA: TGTGCCACCAGTGATAGGGGGGAGTGGGCAGATACGCAGTATTTT. The chain has TRBV24-1 and TRBJ2-3; possibly TRBD1 or TRBD2 for D (6 bases each). Germline lookup yields CDR1 KGHDR and CDR2 SFDVKD. The CDR3 is 15 residues long. V was cut by 3 bases and J by 4 bases, with 13 bases left in between.

This clonotype was seen a few times. V usage is TRBV5-4 and J usage is TRBJ2-1; 7 nucleotides line up with TRBD1. Germline-derived CDR1 and CDR2 are SGHNT and YYREEE (reference sequence). The CDR3 extends over 15 amino acids. With 4 bases clipped from V and 0 bases from J, the junction kept 4 bases outside the gene matches. This CDR3 reads CASSPGTASYNEQFF. The CDR3 nucleotides are TGTGCCAGCAGCCCCGGGACAGCCTCCTACAATGAGCAGTTCTTC.

The sample holds a few counts of this clonotype. V usage is TRBV4-1 and J usage is TRBJ1-1, with D hard to call. Germline lookup yields CDR1 MGHRA and CDR2 YSYEKL. The CDR3 is 14 residues long. The V gene lost 5 bases and the J gene lost 1 base, with 11 bases spanning the gap. The CDR3 DNA reads TGCGCCAGCAGCTCCCGGCAGCAGAACACTGAAGCTTTCTTT. Translation: CASSSRQQNTEAFF.